The 5 T cell receptor beta chains reported below all come from one sample, sequenced in a study of T cell responses to AZD1222 COVID-19 vaccine. Profiling relied on immunoSEQ multiplex PCR, and the TCRdb table lists in-frame clones only, not all of them. The table shows about 93,000 clones, with about 90% occurring only once. Source: peripheral blood, taken on day 0 of MenACWY control vaccination. Every receptor here comes from an adult in good health.

This clone was seen a few times. The chain recombines TRBV11-1 with TRBJ2-2, with 12 bases fitting TRBD1. CDR3 length equals 16 residues. V shed 5 bases and J 6 bases; nucleotides not matched to a gene: 7. Germline loops: CDR1 SGHAT, CDR2 FQDESV (reference sequence). The CDR3 reads CASSQGQGALAGELFF. The CDR3, as DNA: TGTGCCAGCAGCCAGGGACAGGGGGCGCTGGCCGGGGAGCTGTTTTTT.

This chain links TRBV11-2 with TRBJ1-2; weak D call: TRBD1 (5 bases). The germline CDR1 and CDR2 sequences are SGHAT and FQNNGV. CDR3 size: 12 residues. V lost 4 bases and J 8 bases, leaving 11 bases between the germline ends. The CDR3 nucleotides are TGTGCCAGCAGCTACTCAGGGACCGGCTACACCTTC. Translating gives CASSYSGTGYTF.

This clone has a single count. In DNA form, the CDR3 reads TGTGCCAGCAGCTTGGCCCGGGGGGATCAGCCCCAGCATTTT. As protein: CASSLARGDQPQHF. The V gene is TRBV5-6, the J gene TRBJ1-5, with TRBD1 as a possible D gene (5 bases). The CDR3 is 14 amino acids. Germline V gene sequence: CDR1 SGHDT, CDR2 YYEEEE. Trimming stripped 0 bases from V and 5 bases from J, with 9 bases between.

The V and J genes are TRBV15 and TRBJ1-6, with D unclear. V lost 5 bases and J 0 bases, leaving 5 bases between the germline ends. Germline CDR1 LNHNV, CDR2 YYDKDF (reference sequence). The CDR3 has 14 amino acids. The DNA of the CDR3 is TGTGCCACCAGCGGATTCTCCTATAATTCACCCCTCCACTTT. This gives the protein CATSGFSYNSPLHF.

This clone showed up just once. V gene TRBV7-3 combines with J gene TRBJ1-2; D remains unclear. Germline CDR1 and CDR2: SGHTA and FQGTGA. This CDR3 region has 13 residues. V was trimmed by 0 bases and J by 5 bases, leaving 7 bases between them. This CDR3 reads CASSLTVGYGYTF. Here the CDR3 DNA reads TGTGCCAGCAGCTTAACAGTCGGTTATGGCTACACCTTC.